The sequence of this T cell receptor beta chain was determined in a study of CD8+CD57+ T cells in acquired aplastic anemia. Study in general: DNA recovered from sorted CD4+ and CD8+ cells had a mean of approximately 3.2 ug. In CD4+ cells, healthy donors produced an average of approximately 11 million reads.

Study-wide results and limits: It was found that almost 30 CD8+ CDR3 sequences were shared between patients and controls.

The study profiled TCR beta VDJ and CDR3 using genomic DNA as template. One entry per CDR3 protein, called by TCRdb with MiXCR from the reads. The sample consists of roughly 86,000 distinct CDR3 sequences, roughly half of them appearing once. This clonotype was recorded at least ten times. What it binds is unknown. The source material was sorted CD4+, CD8+, or CD8+CD57+ T cells (not recorded which) from PBMCs. This clonotype was obtained from a human donor in good health, serving as a control.

The CDR3, as DNA: TGTGCCAGCAGCGCGGCGGTTCGGGAGCTGTTTTTT. This codes for CASSAAVRELFF. The chain links TRBV12-3 or TRBV12-4 to TRBJ2-2; D remains ambiguous. The CDR3 contains 12 residues. Trimming took off 6 bases at V and 9 bases at J, with 11 bases between the two ends.